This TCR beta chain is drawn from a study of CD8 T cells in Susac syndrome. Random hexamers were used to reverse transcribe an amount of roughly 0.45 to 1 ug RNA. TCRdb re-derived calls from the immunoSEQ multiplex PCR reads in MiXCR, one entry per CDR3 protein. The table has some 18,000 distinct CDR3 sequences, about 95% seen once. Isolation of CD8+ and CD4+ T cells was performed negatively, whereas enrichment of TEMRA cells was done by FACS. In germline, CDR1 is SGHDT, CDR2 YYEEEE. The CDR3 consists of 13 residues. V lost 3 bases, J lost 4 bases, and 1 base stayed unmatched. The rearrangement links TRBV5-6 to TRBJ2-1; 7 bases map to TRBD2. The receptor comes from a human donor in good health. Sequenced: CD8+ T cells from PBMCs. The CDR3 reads CASSSRGYNEQFF. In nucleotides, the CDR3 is TGTGCCAGCAGCTCGCGGGGGTACAATGAGCAGTTCTTC.